The 14 T cell receptor beta chains below come from one sample, sequenced in a study of graft-versus-host responses after intestinal transplantation. Their antigen targets remain unknown. Measured with immunoSEQ multiplex PCR; TCRdb has only the in-frame clones, and not every one. The table has 30,000 to 40,000 clones, 93% seen once. This material consisted of unstimulated CD8+ T cells sorted from spleen or lymph node cells, taken before transplant. These receptors came from a human donor who was the organ donor for an intestinal transplant.

The chain is built from TRBV7-6 and TRBJ2-5; 12 bases agree with TRBD1. CDR1 and CDR2 (germline): SGHVS, FNYEAQ. This CDR3 has 14 amino acids. The trim removed 8 bases at V and 4 bases at J, leaving 5 bases unmatched. The CDR3 spells CASGDRGRGETQYF. CDR3 sequence (DNA): TGTGCCAGCGGGGACAGGGGGCGAGGAGAGACCCAGTACTTC.

The chain employs TRBV15 and TRBJ2-3, with 9 bases that match TRBD2. Germline V CDR1 and CDR2: LNHNV, YYDKDF (reference sequence). The CDR3 is made up of 16 amino acids. Trimming removed 2 bases from V and 2 bases from J; junction bases left unmatched: 5. CDR3 in amino acids: CATSRSAGGPTDTQYF. The CDR3 DNA sequence: TGTGCCACCAGCAGATCCGCGGGAGGGCCCACAGATACGCAGTATTTT.

The chain employs TRBV11-1 and TRBJ1-6; possible D gene TRBD1, 5 bases. Germline V gene lookup returns CDR1 SGHAT and CDR2 FQDESV (reference sequence). The CDR3 has 14 residues. V lost 0 bases and J 7 bases, leaving 7 bases between the germline ends. CDR3 region: CASSLAAGNSPLHF. DNA of the CDR3: TGTGCCAGCAGCTTAGCGGCAGGGAATTCACCCCTCCACTTT. Filled out from reference TRBV11-1 and TRBJ1-6, the complete variable domain reads EAEVAQSPRYKITEKSQAVAFWCDPISGHATLYWYRQILGQGPELLVQFQDESVVDDSQLPKDRFSAERLKGVDSTLKIQPAELGDSAMYLCASSLAAGNSPLHFGNGTRLTVT.

V usage is TRBV5-4 and J usage is TRBJ2-3; TRBD2 matches at 12 bases. After removal of 4 bases from V and 2 bases from J, the junction contained 5 bases not matched to a gene. Per germline, CDR1 SGHNT and CDR2 YYREEE (reference sequence). The CDR3 extends over 16 amino acids. The CDR3: CASSEGLAGYTDTQYF. DNA for the CDR3: TGTGCCAGCAGCGAGGGACTAGCGGGTTACACAGATACGCAGTATTTT.

The V call is TRBV5-4, the J call TRBJ2-1; possibly TRBD1 or TRBD2 for D (5 bases each). Trimming shortened V by 4 bases and J by 8 bases, and 19 bases separated the two germline ends. There are 15 residues in the CDR3. Germline CDR1 is SGHNT and CDR2 is YYREEE (reference sequence). CDR3 bases: TGTGCCAGCAGCCCATGGTCTCAGGGAGCTGATGAGCAGTTCTTC. This gives the protein CASSPWSQGADEQFF.

V and J are TRBV28 and TRBJ2-1; 11 positions match TRBD2. V trimming: 4 bases; J trimming: 4 bases; junction bases outside the gene matches: 6. CDR3 size: 16 residues. The V gene's germline CDR1 is MDHEN and CDR2 SYDVKM. Here the CDR3 DNA reads TGTGCCAGCAGTTACTACGGGACTAGCGGATACAATGAGCAGTTCTTC. Its translation: CASSYYGTSGYNEQFF.

The rearrangement links TRBV11-2 to TRBJ2-7; 12 nucleotides align to TRBD2. This CDR3 contains 15 residues. V was clipped by 2 bases and J by 3 bases; unmatched bases: 2. Germline V lookup: CDR1 SGHAT, CDR2 FQNNGV. This CDR3 is CASSLRGLAGYEQYF. Here the CDR3 DNA reads TGTGCCAGCAGCTTAAGGGGACTAGCGGGCTACGAGCAGTACTTC.

The chain joins TRBV6-5 to TRBJ2-5; TRBD2 matches at 8 bases. This CDR3 has 13 residues. V was clipped by 5 bases and J by 4 bases; unmatched bases: 3. From germline, CDR1 is MNHEY and CDR2 SVGAGI. This CDR3 reads CASSTGLAETQYF. CDR3 coding DNA: TGTGCCAGCAGTACCGGACTAGCAGAGACCCAGTACTTC.

The chain links TRBV19 to TRBJ1-4; the match to TRBD1 covers 8 bases. The ends lost 5 bases at V and 8 bases at J; junction bases unmatched: 10. CDR1 is LNHDA and CDR2 is SQIVND in the germline V gene (reference sequence). The CDR3 sequence is 15 residues long. This chain's CDR3 is CASSSYQGAGEKLFF. The DNA for the CDR3 is TGTGCCAGTAGTTCCTACCAGGGGGCGGGCGAAAAACTGTTTTTT.

A single count supports this clone. The rearrangement uses TRBV7-6 and TRBJ2-1; 10 bases line up with TRBD2. The CDR3 contains 16 residues. V was clipped by 3 bases and J by 2 bases; unmatched bases: 4. From germline, CDR1 is SGHVS and CDR2 FNYEAQ. The CDR3 nucleotides are TGTGCCAGCAGCTTCATAGGACTAGCGGCCTACAATGAGCAGTTCTTC. Translation: CASSFIGLAAYNEQFF.

The chain recombines TRBV19 with TRBJ1-1; D is perhaps TRBD1 (5 bases). The CDR3 runs to 13 residues. Trimming took 4 bases from V and 1 from J, leaving 7 bases between them. CDR1 and CDR2 (germline): LNHDA, SQIVND (reference sequence). CDR3 nucleotide sequence: TGTGCCAGTAGTACCGGACAGAACACTGAAGCTTTCTTT. Protein sequence: CASSTGQNTEAFF.

This chain uses TRBV7-9 with TRBJ2-1; the D is unclear. The germline V gene has CDR1 SEHNR and CDR2 FQNEAQ (reference sequence). V was clipped by 0 bases and J by 8 bases, with 11 bases between them. CDR3 length: 14 amino acids. CDR3 amino acids: CASSLAGYTDEQFF. CDR3 coding DNA: TGTGCCAGCAGCTTAGCAGGGTATACCGATGAGCAGTTCTTC.

This clone came up once. The J gene is TRBJ1-2, the V gene TRBV28, with D unresolved. Per germline, CDR1 MDHEN and CDR2 SYDVKM. This CDR3 is 13 amino acids long. Trimming took off 3 bases at V and 5 bases at J, with 10 bases between the two ends. The CDR3 protein is CASSFGLSYGYTF. The CDR3 DNA follows: TGTGCCAGCAGTTTCGGGCTTTCATATGGCTACACCTTC.

The CDR3 nucleotides are TGTGCCAGCAGCCCACCGGGACTAGAGGGCAATGAGCAGTTCTTC. Protein product: CASSPPGLEGNEQFF. The chain employs TRBV11-2 and TRBJ2-1, with 8 bases aligning to TRBD2. This CDR3 has 15 amino acids. J was trimmed by 6 bases and V by 5 bases; bases with no gene match: 9. Germline V lookup: CDR1 SGHAT, CDR2 FQNNGV.